Listed here are 32 T cell receptor beta chains from one sample, sequenced in a study of spatial heterogeneity in lung cancer. TCRdb fed the 5' RACE reads into MiXCR, producing one record per CDR3 protein. Among about 7,500 distinct CDR3 sequences, around 12% were seen once, and the ten largest hold roughly a fifth. Study-level results: For expanded intratumoral alpha and beta TCRs, counts tracked tumor mutation counts.

Their specific antigens are unknown. Time point here: sample taken at primary tumor resection. The specimen was lung tumor tissue, collected at surgery. Receptor source: a male donor with early-stage non-small cell lung cancer.

This clonotype was detected ten times or more. The V and J genes are TRBV6-5 and TRBJ2-2; D uncertain. The CDR3 spans 11 residues. CDR1 and CDR2 (germline): MNHEY, SVGAGI. V shed 7 bases and J shed 0 bases, with 0 bases lying between them. The CDR3 bases are TGTGCCAGCACGAACACCGGGGAGCTGTTTTTT. As protein: CASTNTGELFF.

This clonotype was counted a few times. The V call is TRBV20-1, the J call TRBJ2-1; TRBD2 might be the D (5 bases). Germline V gene lookup returns CDR1 DFQATT and CDR2 SNEGSKA (reference sequence). The CDR3 is 14 amino acids. Trimming removed 6 bases from V and 2 bases from J, with 14 bases in between. The CDR3 region has the DNA TGCAGTGCCCTCCTAGCACTAACCTACAATGAGCAGTTCTTC. It encodes CSALLALTYNEQFF.

V usage is TRBV21-1 and J usage is TRBJ2-5; the D call TRBD1 from the table was never checked on the DNA. TRBV21-1 corresponds to a pseudogene. This CDR3 contains 16 residues. DNA of the CDR3: TGTGCCAGCAGCAAAGCTCCGAGACAGGGGTCGGAGACCCAGTACTTC. Translating it yields CASSKAPRQGSETQYF.

There are many counts of this clonotype. The CDR3 reads CASSQVNAGGYNEQFF. For the CDR3, the DNA is TGCGCCAGCAGCCAAGTCAACGCGGGGGGCTACAATGAGCAGTTCTTC. The rearrangement joins TRBV4-3 to TRBJ2-1; 8 bases agree with TRBD2. The CDR3 has 16 residues. Germline V lookup: CDR1 LGHNA, CDR2 YSLEER. Unmatched junction bases numbered 5, after V lost 1 base and J lost 3 bases.

This clonotype was counted only a few times. V is TRBV4-3 and J is TRBJ1-5, with D hard to call. V was pared by 6 bases and J by 3 bases, with 12 bases between. CDR1 and CDR2 from the germline V gene are LGHNA and YSLEER. The CDR3 consists of 14 residues. The CDR3 loop reads CASRTPVANQPQHF. CDR3 coding DNA: TGCGCCAGCAGGACGCCAGTAGCCAATCAGCCCCAGCATTTT.

There are many counts of this clonotype. The J gene is TRBJ2-5, the V gene TRBV20-1; D is perhaps TRBD2 (6 bases). CDR1 DFQATT and CDR2 SNEGSKA come from the germline V gene (reference sequence). V was trimmed by 0 bases and J by 2 bases, leaving 13 bases between them. This CDR3 spans 15 amino acids. The CDR3 is CSARDSREVQETQYF. In DNA form, the CDR3 reads TGCAGTGCTAGAGATTCGAGGGAGGTGCAAGAGACCCAGTACTTC.

J is TRBJ2-1 and V is TRBV14; no clear D. Trimming cost V 6 bases and J 7 bases, with 7 bases left between them. This CDR3 spans 11 amino acids. Germline V gene sequence: CDR1 SGHDN, CDR2 FVKESK. The CDR3: CASSQFNEQFF. The DNA of the CDR3 is TGTGCCAGCAGTCAGTTTAATGAGCAGTTCTTC.

V usage is TRBV6-5 and J usage is TRBJ1-2; no reliable D call. V dropped 3 bases and J dropped 2 bases, with 10 bases sitting between them. CDR1 MNHEY and CDR2 SVGAGI come from the germline V gene. The CDR3 loop spans 14 amino acids. The CDR3 reads CASSYGGGNYGYTF. CDR3 in DNA: TGTGCCAGCAGTTATGGAGGAGGCAACTATGGCTACACCTTC.

This clonotype was recorded at least ten times. V is TRBV7-2 and J is TRBJ2-5, with 7 nucleotides matching TRBD2. The CDR3 has 16 residues. Germline V gives CDR1 SGHTA, CDR2 FQGNSA. J was trimmed by 4 bases and V by 5 bases; bases with no gene match: 13. The CDR3 DNA is TGTGCCAGCAGCCCAAACCACCGACTAGCAGGAGAGACCCAGTACTTC. This gives the protein CASSPNHRLAGETQYF. Based on the CDR3 plus reference TRBV7-2 and TRBJ2-5, the full variable domain is GAGVSQSPSNKVTEKGKDVELRCDPISGHTALYWYRQSLGQGLEFLIYFQGNSAPDKSGLPSDRFSAERTGGSVSTLTIQRTQQEDSAVYLCASSPNHRLAGETQYFGPGTRLLVL.

In its sample, this clonotype is medium-sized (0.01 to 0.1%). The chain recombines TRBV9 with TRBJ2-3; D possibly matches TRBD1 or TRBD2 (5 bases each). Germline lookup yields CDR1 SGDLS and CDR2 YYNGEE. The V and J ends lost 0 bases and 10 bases respectively, with 12 bases between them. The CDR3 is 13 amino acids. CDR3 sequence (DNA): TGTGCCAGCAGCGTAGCTGAGGGGTGGTCGCAGTATTTT. Translated, it gives CASSVAEGWSQYF.

The sample holds many counts of this clonotype. The CDR3 is CASSFETANYGYTF. The CDR3 DNA follows: TGCGCCAGCAGCTTTGAGACAGCTAACTATGGCTACACCTTC. The rearrangement joins TRBV5-1 to TRBJ1-2; tentative D call: TRBD1 (5 bases). Trimming left V 2 bases short and J 0 bases short, with 8 bases between. Germline-derived CDR1 and CDR2 are SGHRS and YFSETQ. There are 14 residues in the CDR3. Combining the CDR3 with reference TRBV5-1 and TRBJ1-2 gives the whole variable domain KAGVTQTPRYLIKTRGQQVTLSCSPISGHRSVSWYQQTPGQGLQFLFEYFSETQRNKGNFPGRFSGRQFSNSRSEMNVSTLELGDSALYLCASSFETANYGYTFGSGTRLTVV.

The sample holds many counts of this clonotype. The V call is TRBV28, the J call TRBJ2-7; D call uncertain. V lost 4 bases to trimming and J lost 0 bases, with 13 bases between them. Per the germline V gene, CDR1 is MDHEN and CDR2 is SYDVKM. The CDR3 sequence is 15 residues long. The chain's CDR3 is CASSSGLQSSYEQYF. The CDR3 nucleotides read TGTGCCAGCAGTTCCGGGCTCCAGAGCTCCTACGAGCAGTACTTC.

This clonotype has a count of ten or more. The chain carries TRBV19 and TRBJ1-5, with 9 nucleotides matching TRBD1. CDR3 length equals 14 residues. Unmatched junction bases numbered 7, after V lost 8 bases and J lost 5 bases. Germline V CDR1 and CDR2: LNHDA, SQIVND (reference sequence). CDR3 loop: CASDTGGSDQPQHF. Here the CDR3 DNA reads TGTGCCAGTGATACAGGGGGCAGTGATCAGCCCCAGCATTTT.

This clonotype has at least ten counts. The genes are TRBV7-9 and TRBJ2-5; TRBD2 is a possible D gene (5 bases). The CDR3 totals 15 residues. Germline CDR1 is SEHNR and CDR2 is FQNEAQ (reference sequence). Deletions cut 2 bases from V and 1 base from J, with 11 bases between. The CDR3 reads CASSLTSGSQETQYF. The DNA of the CDR3 is TGTGCCAGCAGCTTAACCTCGGGGTCCCAAGAGACCCAGTACTTC. Using reference TRBV7-9 and TRBJ2-5 for the parts outside the CDR3, the full variable domain is DTGVSQNPRHKITKRGQNVTFRCDPISEHNRLYWYRQTLGQGPEFLTYFQNEAQLEKSRLLSDRFSAERPKGSFSTLEIQRTEQGDSAMYLCASSLTSGSQETQYFGPGTRLLVL.

This clonotype was seen many times. Written as DNA, the CDR3 is TGCGCCAGCAGCTTTCAAAGTGACTCCTACAATGAGCAGTTCTTC. Translating it yields CASSFQSDSYNEQFF. V gene TRBV5-1 combines with J gene TRBJ2-1; D not certain. This CDR3 has 15 amino acids. The V gene's germline CDR1 is SGHRS and CDR2 YFSETQ. Trimming left V 2 bases short and J 0 bases short, with 9 bases between.

This clonotype was counted only a few times. The chain couples TRBV5-1 to TRBJ2-5, with D tentatively TRBD1 (6 bases). Germline CDR1 SGHRS, CDR2 YFSETQ. The CDR3 runs 14 residues. Trimming took off 0 bases at V and 3 bases at J, with 9 bases between the two ends. The CDR3 loop reads CASSLEQGEETQYF. The CDR3 DNA is TGCGCCAGCAGCTTGGAACAGGGTGAAGAGACCCAGTACTTC.

This clonotype showed up many times. This chain uses TRBV7-6 with TRBJ2-1; D unclear. The CDR3 contains 14 residues. From germline, CDR1 is SGHVS and CDR2 FNYEAQ. V lost 2 bases to trimming and J lost 5 bases, with 10 bases between them. CDR3 amino acids: CASSLSPGHNEQFF. The CDR3 DNA sequence: TGTGCCAGCAGCTTATCGCCGGGTCACAATGAGCAGTTCTTC.

There are a few counts of this clonotype. The chain joins TRBV9 to TRBJ2-7; 13 nucleotides match TRBD2. Germline values: CDR1 SGDLS, CDR2 YYNGEE. The ends lost 4 bases at V and 5 bases at J; junction bases unmatched: 6. The CDR3 loop spans 15 amino acids. This CDR3 is CASSLGLAGAHEQYF. The DNA of the CDR3 is TGTGCCAGCAGCCTCGGACTAGCGGGAGCCCACGAGCAGTACTTC.

The chain links TRBV19 to TRBJ2-4, with 7 bases that match TRBD2. CDR3 length equals 15 residues. Germline lookup yields CDR1 LNHDA and CDR2 SQIVND (reference sequence). Trimming cost V 5 bases and J 5 bases; bases outside gene matches: 9. DNA of the CDR3: TGTGCCAGTAGTGGGAGGTCCCGGGGGGAAAACATTCAGTACTTC. This codes for CASSGRSRGENIQYF.

This clonotype rates as medium-sized (0.01 to 0.1%). The chain links TRBV7-9 to TRBJ1-1; a weak D match, TRBD1 (6 bases). The CDR3 contains 14 residues. CDR1 SEHNR and CDR2 FQNEAQ come from the germline V gene (reference sequence). Trimming cost V 4 bases and J 2 bases, with 11 bases left between them. The DNA for the CDR3 is TGTGCCAGCAGCTCCCAACAGGGAAACACTGAAGCTTTCTTT. As protein: CASSSQQGNTEAFF.

This clonotype appeared many times. The rearrangement links TRBV6-6 to TRBJ1-1, with a possible D match to TRBD1 (5 bases). The V end was cut by 6 bases, the J end by 0 bases, with 11 bases between. This CDR3 is 14 amino acids long. Germline loops: CDR1 MNHNY, CDR2 SVGAGI (reference sequence). CDR3 in amino acids: CASRMDTMNTEAFF. The DNA of the CDR3 is TGTGCCAGCAGGATGGACACAATGAACACTGAAGCTTTCTTT.

This clonotype was counted ten times or more. A junction end diverges from the germline sequence, so it may reflect a read error. The chain links TRBV5-1 to TRBJ2-1; 12 positions agree with TRBD2. The CDR3 has 16 residues. Germline V gene data show CDR1 as SGHRS and CDR2 as YFSETQ. The CDR3: CASSLPSGRAYNEQFF. CDR3 nucleotide sequence: TGCGCCAGCAGCTTACCTAGCGGGAGGGCCTATAATGAGCAGTTCTTC.

This clonotype is termed large. The chain links TRBV10-3 to TRBJ2-1; D gene ambiguous. V lost 0 bases and J 4 bases, leaving 16 bases between the germline ends. The CDR3 extends over 17 amino acids. Germline V gene lookup returns CDR1 ENHRY and CDR2 SYGVKD. CDR3 DNA: TGTGCCATCAGTGAGTCGAGAGAGGTCGAGAGATACAATGAGCAGTTCTTC. This gives the protein CAISESREVERYNEQFF.

This clonotype was detected a few times. The chain combines TRBV5-4 with TRBJ2-1; D is possibly TRBD2 (5 bases). Germline lookup yields CDR1 SGHNT and CDR2 YYREEE (reference sequence). The CDR3 runs 15 residues. V lost 4 bases and J lost 0, with 11 bases in between. The DNA of the CDR3 is TGTGCCAGCAGCACGAGGGCCGTCTCCTACAATGAGCAGTTCTTC. Translated, it gives CASSTRAVSYNEQFF.

This clonotype was seen many times. The chain recombines TRBV6-6 with TRBJ1-1, with a weak D call TRBD1 (5 bases). The V end was cut by 4 bases, the J end by 4 bases, with 13 bases between. The CDR3 consists of 14 residues. The germline V gene has CDR1 MNHNY and CDR2 SVGAGI (reference sequence). The CDR3 coding sequence is TGTGCCAGCAGTTCCGTTTCGGGGGGCACTGAAGCTTTCTTT. Its translation: CASSSVSGGTEAFF.

This clonotype was seen only a few times. The chain is built from TRBV12-3 or TRBV12-4 and TRBJ2-1; 9 positions agree with TRBD2. J was trimmed by 2 bases and V by 7 bases; bases with no gene match: 6. This CDR3 is 15 amino acids long. The DNA for the CDR3 is TGTGCCAGCACCCTAGGGACTAGCCCCTACAATGAGCAGTTCTTC. Residues: CASTLGTSPYNEQFF.

In this sample, this clonotype is large. The gene calls are TRBV5-1 and TRBJ1-2; no definite D call. V gave up 4 bases and J gave up 6 bases, with 10 bases separating them. Germline V CDR1 and CDR2: SGHRS, YFSETQ. The CDR3 contains 12 residues. The DNA for the CDR3 is TGCGCCAGCAGCCGGGAGGGTAATGGCTACACCTTC. It specifies CASSREGNGYTF.

This clonotype was detected a few times. The chain joins TRBV7-6 to TRBJ2-1; D may be TRBD2 (7 bases). Trimming removed 0 bases at V and 5 bases at J, with 20 bases between. Germline CDR1 SGHVS, CDR2 FNYEAQ. The CDR3 covers 18 residues. In nucleotides, the CDR3 is TGTGCCAGCAGCTTAGCGCCCAAGAGGGGGGGGCTCCACAATGAGCAGTTCTTC. Encoded protein: CASSLAPKRGGLHNEQFF.

This clonotype appeared many times. The V gene is TRBV5-4, the J gene TRBJ1-2; 7 nucleotides align to TRBD1. The V segment lost 0 bases and the J segment 6 bases; nucleotides outside the gene matches: 8. The CDR3 totals 15 residues. Germline CDR1 and CDR2: SGHNT and YYREEE (reference sequence). CDR3 coding DNA: TGTGCCAGCAGCTTGGCTGAAAGGGGGCTGGATGGCTACACCTTC. Amino acid sequence: CASSLAERGLDGYTF.

This clonotype was observed a few times. The J gene is TRBJ1-2, the V gene TRBV5-1; D may be TRBD1 (6 bases). V was shortened by 0 bases and J by 4 bases, with 7 bases between the two germline ends. The CDR3 totals 13 residues. Germline V lookup: CDR1 SGHRS, CDR2 YFSETQ. The CDR3 spells CASSLEGGYGYTF. The CDR3 bases are TGCGCCAGCAGCTTGGAGGGGGGCTATGGCTACACCTTC. The whole variable domain, remainder taken from reference TRBV5-1 and TRBJ1-2, is KAGVTQTPRYLIKTRGQQVTLSCSPISGHRSVSWYQQTPGQGLQFLFEYFSETQRNKGNFPGRFSGRQFSNSRSEMNVSTLELGDSALYLCASSLEGGYGYTFGSGTRLTVV.

There are many counts of this clonotype. This sequence joins TRBV3-1 and TRBJ1-1; no clear D. V shed 4 bases and J shed 0 bases, with 15 bases lying between them. CDR1 and CDR2 (germline): LGHDT, YNNKEL (reference sequence). This CDR3 is 16 amino acids long. The CDR3 is CASSRPGTYMNTEAFF. Here the CDR3 DNA reads TGTGCCAGCAGCCGTCCAGGAACTTACATGAACACTGAAGCTTTCTTT.

This clonotype was seen many times. This chain uses TRBV10-3 with TRBJ2-1, with D possibly being TRBD2 (5 bases). V lost 4 bases, J lost 9 bases, and 16 bases lay in between. Germline lookup yields CDR1 ENHRY and CDR2 SYGVKD. There are 14 residues in the CDR3. CDR3 sequence: CAISGSTGSGEQFF. The CDR3 DNA follows: TGTGCCATCAGTGGATCGACCGGCAGCGGTGAGCAGTTCTTC.